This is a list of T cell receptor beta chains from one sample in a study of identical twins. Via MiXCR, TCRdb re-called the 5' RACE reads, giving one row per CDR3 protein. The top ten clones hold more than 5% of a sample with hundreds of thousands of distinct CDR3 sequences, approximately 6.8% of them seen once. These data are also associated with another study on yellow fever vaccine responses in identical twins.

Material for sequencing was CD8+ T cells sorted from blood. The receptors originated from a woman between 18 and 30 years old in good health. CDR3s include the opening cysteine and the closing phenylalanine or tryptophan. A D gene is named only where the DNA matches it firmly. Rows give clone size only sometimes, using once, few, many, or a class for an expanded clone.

CDR3nt: TGTGCCAGCAGGAGACAGGGTGCTGATGAGCAGTACTTC; CDR3aa: CASRRQGADEQYF; j_gene: TRBJ2-7; abundance: few; v_gene: TRBV2; d_gene: TRBD1
CDR3nt: TGTGCCAGCAGCCTAGAGGCAGGGGATGGGTACGAGCAGTACTTC; CDR3aa: CASSLEAGDGYEQYF; j_gene: TRBJ2-7; abundance: -; v_gene: TRBV11-3; d_gene: -
CDR3nt: TGTGCCAGCAGTTTTTTCGGACACCGGAGCTCCTACAATGAGCAGTTCTTC; CDR3aa: CASSFFGHRSSYNEQFF; j_gene: TRBJ2-1; abundance: -; v_gene: TRBV28; d_gene: -
CDR3nt: TGTGCCAGCAGTCCTCTTCGGACCTACGAGCAGTACTTC; CDR3aa: CASSPLRTYEQYF; j_gene: TRBJ2-7; abundance: many; v_gene: TRBV28; d_gene: -
CDR3nt: TGTGCCAGCAGGGGGACAGGAGACAATGAGCAGTTCTTC; CDR3aa: CASRGTGDNEQFF; j_gene: TRBJ2-1; abundance: few; v_gene: TRBV2; d_gene: TRBD1
CDR3nt: TGTGCCAGCAGCTTAGATGGGGCAGGGGCCGAGCAGTACTTC; CDR3aa: CASSLDGAGAEQYF; j_gene: TRBJ2-7; abundance: -; v_gene: TRBV7-9; d_gene: -
CDR3nt: TGTGCCAGCAGCTTAGCGGGAGAGACCTACGAGCAGTACTTC; CDR3aa: CASSLAGETYEQYF; j_gene: TRBJ2-7; abundance: many; v_gene: TRBV11-2; d_gene: -
CDR3nt: TGTGCCAGCAGCGTAAACGGGGCACCCTCCACCGGGGAGCTGTTTTTT; CDR3aa: CASSVNGAPSTGELFF; j_gene: TRBJ2-2; abundance: many; v_gene: TRBV9; d_gene: -
CDR3nt: TGTGCCAGCATCGGAGGTTCAGGCGTGAACACCGGGGAGCTGTTTTTT; CDR3aa: CASIGGSGVNTGELFF; j_gene: TRBJ2-2; abundance: once; v_gene: TRBV6-1; d_gene: -
CDR3nt: TGTGCCAGCATTTCAAGTCTGAACACTGAAGCTTTCTTT; CDR3aa: CASISSLNTEAFF; j_gene: TRBJ1-1; abundance: -; v_gene: TRBV28; d_gene: -
CDR3nt: TGTGCCAGCAGTGGACTCAACAATGAGCAGTTCTTC; CDR3aa: CASSGLNNEQFF; j_gene: TRBJ2-1; abundance: many; v_gene: TRBV27; d_gene: -
CDR3nt: TGTGCCAGCAGTTTACCTAGTCTAGCGGGAGTCTACGAGCAGTACTTC; CDR3aa: CASSLPSLAGVYEQYF; j_gene: TRBJ2-7; abundance: -; v_gene: TRBV12-3/TRBV12-4; d_gene: TRBD2
CDR3nt: TGTGCCAGCAGTTGGAATTTGACTGAAGCTTTCTTT; CDR3aa: CASSWNLTEAFF; j_gene: TRBJ1-1; abundance: many; v_gene: TRBV6-6; d_gene: -
CDR3nt: TGCGCCAGGAGTCCTAGCGGCAGAGAAGCTTTCTTT; CDR3aa: CARSPSGREAFF; j_gene: TRBJ1-1; abundance: -; v_gene: TRBV5-1; d_gene: -